This is a list of T cell receptor beta chains from one sample in a study of cytomegalovirus exposure and HLA in healthy donors. TCRdb's copy holds only in-frame clones and misses some; the assay was immunoSEQ multiplex PCR. The table lists some 110,000 clones, 81% of them singletons, with roughly 3.9% in the top ten. The material sequenced was PBMCs. These receptors were taken from a woman in her 30s in good health and CMV-seronegative. CDR3s include the opening cysteine and the closing phenylalanine or tryptophan. The D gene is left open where the match is weak. A clone size is listed for some rows: how often the clone was seen (once, few, many), or a class if it is expanded.

J: TRBJ2-2
size: .
V: TRBV5-6
D: TRBD1
CDR3: CASSLVAGQGLNTGELFF
DNA: TGTGCCAGCAGCTTAGTAGCGGGACAGGGGCTTAACACCGGGGAGCTGTTTTTT

J: TRBJ2-7
size: .
V: TRBV5-1
D: .
CDR3: CASSNSYEQYF
DNA: TGCGCCAGCAGCAATTCCTACGAGCAGTACTTC

J: TRBJ2-2
size: .
V: TRBV6-5
D: .
CDR3: CASSYQGLTGELFF
DNA: TGTGCCAGCAGTTACCAGGGTCTCACCGGGGAGCTGTTTTTT

J: TRBJ2-3
size: .
V: TRBV7-2
D: .
CDR3: CASRYGTDTQYF
DNA: TGTGCCAGCAGATACGGTACAGATACGCAGTATTTT

J: TRBJ1-1
size: .
V: TRBV28
D: TRBD1
CDR3: CATRPGTGVTEAFF
DNA: TGTGCCACCCGACCCGGGACAGGTGTTACTGAAGCTTTCTTT

J: TRBJ2-7
size: few
V: TRBV4-2
D: .
CDR3: CASSQGDGSMSYEQYF
DNA: TGTGCCAGCAGCCAAGGGGACGGGAGTATGTCCTACGAGCAGTACTTC

J: TRBJ2-5
size: .
V: TRBV5-1
D: .
CDR3: CASSLQTSQETQYF
DNA: TGCGCCAGCAGCTTACAGACCTCTCAAGAGACCCAGTACTTC

J: TRBJ2-3
size: .
V: TRBV2
D: TRBD2
CDR3: CASSPPGGGSDTQYF
DNA: TGTGCCAGCAGTCCTCCTGGGGGAGGGTCAGATACGCAGTATTTT

J: TRBJ2-7
size: .
V: TRBV28
D: TRBD1
CDR3: CASSLTAGGSTEHYF
DNA: TGTGCCAGCAGTTTAACGGCAGGGGGCTCTACTGAGCATTACTTC

J: TRBJ2-5
size: .
V: TRBV2
D: TRBD2
CDR3: CASNYREGETQYF
DNA: TGTGCCAGCAATTATCGGGAGGGAGAGACCCAGTACTTC

J: TRBJ1-2
size: .
V: TRBV9
D: TRBD1
CDR3: CASSTKLGGQGPYGYTF
DNA: TGTGCCAGCAGCACTAAATTGGGCGGACAGGGGCCCTATGGCTACACCTTC

J: TRBJ2-7
size: .
V: TRBV21-1
D: .
CDR3: CASSKVTGQGMTRDEQYF
DNA: TGTGCCAGCAGCAAAGTCACCGGACAGGGTATGACTAGAGACGAGCAGTACTTC

J: TRBJ1-3
size: .
V: TRBV27
D: .
CDR3: CASSFRSEGNTIYF
DNA: TGTGCCAGCAGCTTCAGGTCCGAAGGAAACACCATATATTTT

J: TRBJ2-7
size: .
V: TRBV27
D: TRBD2
CDR3: CASSFRLAGVHEQYF
DNA: TGTGCCAGCAGTTTCCGGCTAGCGGGAGTCCACGAGCAGTACTTC

J: TRBJ2-5
size: .
V: TRBV11-1
D: .
CDR3: CASSLWDPSVYQETQYF
DNA: TGTGCCAGCAGCTTATGGGACCCTAGCGTATACCAAGAGACCCAGTACTTC

J: TRBJ2-7
size: .
V: TRBV5-6
D: TRBD1
CDR3: CASSLMTGTGGSYEQYF
DNA: TGTGCCAGCAGCCTGATGACCGGGACAGGGGGCTCCTACGAGCAGTACTTC

J: TRBJ1-4
size: .
V: TRBV2
D: .
CDR3: CASHRTAATNEKLFF
DNA: TGTGCCAGCCATAGGACAGCTGCAACTAATGAAAAACTGTTTTTT